One sample yielded the 28 T cell receptor beta chains listed below, sequenced in a study of regulatory T cells in long-lasting Graves disease. As for time point: newly diagnosed GD, antithyroid drugs for less than 3 months. Extracted RNA from PBMCs served as the source of the TCR library. Sequencing libraries for TCR beta were prepared with iRepertoire HTBI primers and Arm-PCR of CDR3 regions. TCRdb reanalysed the multiplex PCR reads using MiXCR and keeps one entry per CDR3 protein. The data show around 480,000 distinct CDR3 sequences, more than 15% seen once. These data were likewise used in another study, on T cells in Graves' hyperthyroidism and ophthalmopathy.

The starting material was peripheral blood mononuclear cells (PBMCs), obtained at new diagnosis, from a patient treated with antithyroid drugs. The receptor set was obtained from a middle-aged woman with Graves disease.

This clonotype has only a few counts. V is TRBV6-1 and J is TRBJ1-1; D uncertain. Trimming took off 7 bases at V and 5 bases at J, with 14 bases between the two ends. The germline V gene encodes CDR1 MNHNS and CDR2 SASEGT. The CDR3 extends over 13 amino acids. CDR3 in DNA: TGTGCCAGCATTTTCGGTCTTGGAACTGAAGCTTTCTTT. As protein: CASIFGLGTEAFF.

The chain couples TRBV4-1 to TRBJ1-4; TRBD1 might be the D (5 bases). From germline, CDR1 is MGHRA and CDR2 YSYEKL. This CDR3 is built from 17 residues. Trimming took 1 base from V and 8 from J, leaving 20 bases between them. DNA for the CDR3: TGCGCCAGCAGCCAAGTAGGCAGGGCAAGGTTTGGGGAAAAACTGTTTTTT. This codes for CASSQVGRARFGEKLFF.

This clonotype was recorded a few times. This rearrangement joins TRBV19 to TRBJ1-5; D not certain. V gave up 3 bases and J gave up 3 bases, with 9 bases separating them. The CDR3 has 14 amino acids. The V gene's germline CDR1 is LNHDA and CDR2 SQIVND (reference sequence). CDR3 DNA sequence: TGTGCCAGTAGTATTAAGGGTAACAATCAGCCCCAGCATTTT. Translated, it gives CASSIKGNNQPQHF.

The chain joins TRBV12-3 or TRBV12-4 to TRBJ2-4; no clear D gene. V was pared by 6 bases and J by 0 bases, with 9 bases between. The CDR3 has 14 residues. In DNA form, the CDR3 reads TGTGCCAGCAGCACTGTCCCAGCCAAAAACATTCAGTACTTC. As protein: CASSTVPAKNIQYF.

This clonotype was detected only a few times. V and J are TRBV10-1 and TRBJ2-2; D ambiguous. This CDR3 has 14 amino acids. CDR1 and CDR2 (germline): WNHNN, SYGVQD (reference sequence). Trimming shortened V by 4 bases and J by 6 bases, and 12 bases separated the two germline ends. CDR3 nucleotide sequence: TGCGCCAGCAGTGGAGCGACCAACGCCGGGGAGCTGTTTTTT. Translated: CASSGATNAGELFF.

The genes are TRBV6-2 or TRBV6-3 and TRBJ2-7, with D unclear. Germline V gene sequence: CDR1 MNHEY, CDR2 SVGEGT. This CDR3 comprises 13 residues. The germline V and J ends were trimmed by 2 bases and 1 base, with 6 bases remaining between them. The CDR3 coding sequence is TGTGCCAGCAGTTACCCTGGGTCCTACGAGCAGTACTTC. Protein sequence: CASSYPGSYEQYF.

This clonotype occurred many times. The V and J genes are TRBV24-1 and TRBJ2-3; 10 nucleotides agree with TRBD1. Germline V gene lookup returns CDR1 KGHDR and CDR2 SFDVKD. V was pared by 2 bases and J by 0 bases, with 13 bases of the junction left unmatched. This CDR3 spans 20 amino acids. The CDR3 DNA reads TGTGCCACCAGTGATTCTCGCCGGGACAGGGGACACACCAGCACAGATACGCAGTATTTT. Translation: CATSDSRRDRGHTSTDTQYF.

This clonotype came up many times. The chain carries TRBV3-1 and TRBJ1-2; D call uncertain. The CDR3 sequence is 16 residues long. Trimming stripped 0 bases from V and 2 bases from J, with 13 bases between. Per the germline V gene, CDR1 is LGHDT and CDR2 is YNNKEL (reference sequence). In DNA, the CDR3 is TGTGCCAGCAGCCAAGAATCTGCAGGAAGGAACTATGGCTACACCTTC. Amino acid sequence: CASSQESAGRNYGYTF.

The chain couples TRBV15 to TRBJ1-2, with D unclear. Trimming left V 0 bases short and J 7 bases short, with 15 bases between. The germline gives CDR1 LNHNV, CDR2 YYDKDF (reference sequence). The CDR3 loop spans 15 amino acids. In DNA form, the CDR3 reads TGTGCCACCAGCAGAGACCCCCGAGCGGATTCTGGCTACACCTTC. Translating gives CATSRDPRADSGYTF. The full variable domain, in which reference TRBV15 and TRBJ1-2 provide the parts outside the CDR3, is DAMVIQNPRYQVTQFGKPVTLSCSQTLNHNVMYWYQQKSSQAPKLLFHYYDKDFNNEADTPDNFQSRRPNTSFCFLDIRSPGLGDTAMYLCATSRDPRADSGYTFGSGTRLTVV.

This clonotype was observed at least ten times. The chain recombines TRBV6-1 with TRBJ2-3, with D hard to call. V lost 1 base and J 3 bases, leaving 11 bases between the germline ends. CDR3 size: 15 residues. CDR1 is MNHNS and CDR2 is SASEGT in the germline V gene. CDR3 sequence reads: CASSEVGGSTDTQYF. CDR3 bases: TGTGCCAGCAGTGAAGTTGGCGGCTCTACAGATACGCAGTATTTT.

Details on this clonotype: This could be a read error, since a much larger clone is one nucleotide away. The chain uses TRBV6-2 or TRBV6-3 and TRBJ1-4; D might be TRBD1 (6 bases). The CDR3 is made up of 14 amino acids. Germline V gives CDR1 MNHEY, CDR2 SVGEGT. CDR3 sequence: CASSERTVGEKLVF. The CDR3 DNA sequence: TGTGCCAGCAGTGAAAGGACAGTAGGGGAAAAACTGGTTTTT.

Only a few counts were recorded for this clonotype. One base away lies a much larger clone, so this may be a sequencing read error. V and J are TRBV12-3 or TRBV12-4 and TRBJ1-4; 7 nucleotides match TRBD1. The CDR3 is made up of 14 amino acids. Written as DNA, the CDR3 is TGTGCCAGCAGAAGGAGGACAGGTGGTGAAGAACTGTTTTTT. Translating gives CASRRRTGGEELFF.

This chain joins TRBV2 and TRBJ1-1; D gene ambiguous. The CDR3 runs 10 residues. Germline V gives CDR1 SNHLY, CDR2 FYNNEI. Trimming took 7 bases from V and 6 from J, leaving 6 bases between them. In DNA, the CDR3 is TGTGCCAGCATTATTTCTGAAGCTTTCTTT. Translation gives CASIISEAFF.

V usage is TRBV2 and J usage is TRBJ2-2, with unresolved D. The CDR3 extends over 13 amino acids. Trimming shortened V by 7 bases and J by 1 base, and 7 bases separated the two germline ends. CDR1 is SNHLY, CDR2 FYNNEI, per germline. The CDR3 spells CASKWENTGELFF. CDR3 bases: TGTGCCAGCAAGTGGGAGAACACCGGGGAGCTGTTTTTT.

This clonotype was detected a few times. In DNA form, the CDR3 reads TGTGCCAGCAGCGTATTTGGGGGGCTTGGAGAGACCCAGTACTTC. It codes for CASSVFGGLGETQYF. J is TRBJ2-5 and V is TRBV9, with D perhaps being TRBD1 or TRBD2 (6 bases each). The CDR3 length is 15 residues. The germline CDR1 and CDR2 sequences are SGDLS and YYNGEE. V was shortened by 1 base and J by 4 bases, with 14 bases between the two germline ends.

The J gene is TRBJ1-4, the V gene TRBV14; TRBD1 is a possible D gene (5 bases). Trimming removed 4 bases from V and 3 bases from J, with 15 bases in between. The CDR3 runs to 16 residues. Germline loops: CDR1 SGHDN, CDR2 FVKESK. CDR3 residues: CASSRQFARANEKLFF. The CDR3 coding sequence is TGTGCCAGCAGCCGCCAGTTCGCCAGGGCTAATGAAAAACTGTTTTTT.

In its sample, this clonotype was seen once. The chain couples TRBV28 to TRBJ2-2, with 10 bases identical to TRBD1. The CDR3 runs to 15 residues. The V and J ends lost 5 bases and 3 bases, in that order; junction bases with no gene match: 3. Germline V gene lookup returns CDR1 MDHEN and CDR2 SYDVKM. CDR3 in DNA: TGTGCCAGCAGTGTGACAGGGGGCTACACCGGGGAGCTGTTTTTT. Amino acids: CASSVTGGYTGELFF.

This clonotype has only a few counts. The chain is built from TRBV7-2 and TRBJ2-3; D call uncertain. The CDR3 has 15 residues. Germline values: CDR1 SGHTA, CDR2 FQGNSA. Trimming cost V 6 bases and J 0 bases, with 13 bases left between them. The CDR3 bases are TGTGCCAGCAGTCTCCGGAAATCTAGCACAGATACGCAGTATTTT. Its translation: CASSLRKSSTDTQYF.

This clonotype has at least ten counts. J is TRBJ1-5 and V is TRBV27; no clear D. The CDR3 runs 13 residues. Trimming removed 2 bases from V and 3 bases from J, with 5 bases in between. The V gene's germline CDR1 is MNHEY and CDR2 SMNVEV (reference sequence). The CDR3 sequence: CASSLVHNQPQHF. CDR3 nucleotides: TGTGCCAGCAGTTTAGTACACAATCAGCCCCAGCATTTT.

In this sample, this clonotype turned up many times. The chain combines TRBV6-1 with TRBJ1-1; TRBD1 matches 10 bases. This CDR3 spans 14 amino acids. CDR1 is MNHNS, CDR2 SASEGT, per germline. Trimming at V came to 5 bases and at J to 8 bases, leaving 8 bases not matched to a gene. CDR3 sequence: CASSKRDRGYEAFF. CDR3 nucleotides: TGTGCCAGCAGTAAGAGGGACAGGGGATACGAAGCTTTCTTT.

This clonotype showed up many times. This chain connects TRBV20-1 to TRBJ1-4; D is unresolved. Trimming left V 4 bases short and J 0 bases short, with 9 bases between. CDR1 and CDR2 from the germline V gene are DFQATT and SNEGSKA (reference sequence). The CDR3 loop spans 14 amino acids. DNA for the CDR3: TGCAGTGCTACCTTAGAAGCAACTAATGAAAAACTGTTTTTT. Translation: CSATLEATNEKLFF.

The gene calls are TRBV29-1 and TRBJ1-2; D not certain. Germline V CDR1 and CDR2: SQVTM, ANQGSEA. Between the trimmed V and J ends, which lost 2 bases and 4 bases, there was a span of 11 bases. The CDR3 consists of 13 residues. The CDR3 loop reads CSVEMEGRYGYTF. CDR3 nucleotides: TGCAGCGTTGAAATGGAGGGTCGCTATGGCTACACCTTC.

The table lists this clonotype with many counts. The chain links TRBV5-1 to TRBJ2-1; D is unclear. This CDR3 region has 14 residues. V lost 0 bases to trimming and J lost 4 bases, with 8 bases between them. CDR1 SGHRS and CDR2 YFSETQ come from the germline V gene. The CDR3 sequence: CASSLGWIYNEQFF. The CDR3 region has the DNA TGCGCCAGCAGCTTGGGGTGGATATACAATGAGCAGTTCTTC.

This clonotype was detected ten times or more. The chain joins TRBV5-1 to TRBJ2-7, with D possibly being TRBD1 or TRBD2 (5 bases each). The germline V gene has CDR1 SGHRS and CDR2 YFSETQ. The CDR3 contains 15 residues. Trimming left V 4 bases short and J 6 bases short, with 20 bases between. The CDR3 nucleotides read TGCGCCAGCAGCCCCGGGACGGAGGCAGCAGCCGAGCAGTACTTC. As protein: CASSPGTEAAAEQYF.

This clonotype has just a few counts. This chain joins TRBV5-1 and TRBJ2-3, with D perhaps TRBD1 or TRBD2 (5 bases each). The CDR3 runs to 16 residues. The V gene lost 0 bases and the J gene lost 2 bases, with 13 bases spanning the gap. Germline lookup yields CDR1 SGHRS and CDR2 YFSETQ. The CDR3, as DNA: TGCGCCAGCAGCTTGGATGGGACGGCGATCACAGATACGCAGTATTTT. Translation gives CASSLDGTAITDTQYF.

The sample holds many counts of this clonotype. The gene calls are TRBV7-9 and TRBJ2-3, with D uncertain. The CDR3 totals 15 residues. Germline CDR1 and CDR2: SEHNR and FQNEAQ (reference sequence). The ends were cut back, 0 bases at V and 1 base at J, with 8 bases in the middle. The CDR3 coding sequence is TGTGCCAGCAGCTTAGCGGGCTTTGGCACAGATACGCAGTATTTT. Protein product: CASSLAGFGTDTQYF. The variable domain in full, with the rest retrieved from reference TRBV7-9 and TRBJ2-3, is DTGVSQNPRHKITKRGQNVTFRCDPISEHNRLYWYRQTLGQGPEFLTYFQNEAQLEKSRLLSDRFSAERPKGSFSTLEIQRTEQGDSAMYLCASSLAGFGTDTQYFGPGTRLTVL.

This clonotype has a count of ten or more. The chain has TRBV6-1 and TRBJ1-1, with D unclear. The CDR3 length is 14 residues. V was trimmed by 2 bases and J by 1 base, leaving 8 bases between them. From germline, CDR1 is MNHNS and CDR2 SASEGT. For the CDR3, the DNA is TGTGCCAGCAGTGAAACCAACAGGAACACTGAAGCTTTCTTT. This translates into CASSETNRNTEAFF.

The CDR3 spells CASSRPTGGAETQYF. The CDR3 DNA is TGTGCCAGCAGCCGACCTACAGGGGGGGCGGAGACCCAGTACTTC. The V and J genes are TRBV5-4 and TRBJ2-5, with D possibly being TRBD1 (8 bases). CDR3 size: 15 residues. Germline V gives CDR1 SGHNT, CDR2 YYREEE (reference sequence). The V and J ends lost 4 bases and 5 bases respectively, with 18 bases between them.